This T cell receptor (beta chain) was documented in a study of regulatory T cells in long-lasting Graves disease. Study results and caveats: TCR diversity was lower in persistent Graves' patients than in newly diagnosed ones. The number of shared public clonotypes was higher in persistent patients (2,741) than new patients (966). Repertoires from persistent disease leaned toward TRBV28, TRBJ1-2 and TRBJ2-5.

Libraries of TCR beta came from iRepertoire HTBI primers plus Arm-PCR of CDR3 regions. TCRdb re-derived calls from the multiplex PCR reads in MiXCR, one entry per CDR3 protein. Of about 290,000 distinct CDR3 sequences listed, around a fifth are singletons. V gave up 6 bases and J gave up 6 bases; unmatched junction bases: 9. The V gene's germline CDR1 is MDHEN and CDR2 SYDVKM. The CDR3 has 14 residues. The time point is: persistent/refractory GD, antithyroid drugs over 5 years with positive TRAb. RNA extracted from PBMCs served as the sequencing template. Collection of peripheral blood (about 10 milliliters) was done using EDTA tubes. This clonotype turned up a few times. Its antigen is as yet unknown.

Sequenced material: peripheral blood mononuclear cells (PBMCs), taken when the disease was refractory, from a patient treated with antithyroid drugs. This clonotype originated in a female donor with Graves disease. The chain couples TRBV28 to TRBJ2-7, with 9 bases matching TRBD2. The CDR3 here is CASRVAGGPREQYF. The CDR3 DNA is TGTGCCAGCAGAGTGGCGGGAGGGCCTCGCGAGCAGTACTTC.